These 25 T cell receptor beta chains were all obtained from the same sample, sequenced in a study of blood T cell repertoires in COVID-19. Clones were sequenced by immunoSEQ multiplex PCR, and TCRdb holds only the in-frame ones, with some missing. Among hundreds of thousands of clones listed, 75% to 90% were seen once. Source material: PBMCs or T cells enriched from blood (not recorded which). These receptors were collected from a middle-aged woman who had recovered from COVID-19.

The chain has TRBV6-4 and TRBJ2-1, with a weak D call TRBD2 (6 bases). The CDR3 covers 13 residues. V was trimmed by 3 bases and J by 10 bases, leaving 13 bases between them. Per the germline V gene, CDR1 is MRHNA and CDR2 is SNTAGT. The CDR3 bases are TGTGCCAGCAGTGAAATAGGACGGGGGGAGCAGTTCTTC. Translating gives CASSEIGRGEQFF.

The chain joins TRBV6-1 to TRBJ2-7, with 7 positions matching TRBD1. Germline assignment: CDR1 MNHNS and CDR2 SASEGT. J was trimmed by 2 bases and V by 2 bases; bases with no gene match: 12. This CDR3 is 17 amino acids long. CDR3 sequence: CASSEYRGYPSPYEQYF. As DNA, the CDR3 is TGTGCCAGCAGTGAATACAGGGGCTACCCTAGTCCCTACGAGCAGTACTTC.

The CDR3 loop reads CAISESRGLAGDWEETQYF. Written as DNA, the CDR3 is TGTGCCATCAGTGAGTCGAGGGGTCTAGCGGGAGATTGGGAAGAGACCCAGTACTTC. This sequence joins TRBV10-3 and TRBJ2-5, with 10 bases fitting TRBD2. This CDR3 contains 19 residues. V was pared by 0 bases and J by 3 bases, with 13 bases of the junction left unmatched. Germline CDR1 ENHRY, CDR2 SYGVKD.

The chain recombines TRBV19 with TRBJ1-2; 7 bases map to TRBD1. Germline values: CDR1 LNHDA, CDR2 SQIVND (reference sequence). Trimming at V came to 5 bases and at J to 6 bases, leaving 6 bases not matched to a gene. The CDR3 contains 13 residues. CDR3 sequence: CASSPRTGDGYTF. The CDR3 nucleotides read TGTGCCAGTAGTCCACGAACAGGGGATGGCTACACCTTC.

This chain connects TRBV4-3 to TRBJ2-7, with a possible D match to TRBD2 (6 bases). V was shortened by 1 base and J by 1 base, with 11 bases between the two germline ends. The CDR3 is 15 amino acids. Germline V gene sequence: CDR1 LGHNA, CDR2 YSLEER. CDR3 sequence reads: CASSQAARGSYEQYF. For the CDR3, the DNA is TGCGCCAGCAGCCAAGCTGCGCGGGGATCCTACGAGCAGTACTTC.

The rearrangement uses TRBV5-6 and TRBJ2-1; 8 bases are shared with TRBD1. CDR1 SGHDT and CDR2 YYEEEE come from the germline V gene. The CDR3 loop spans 17 amino acids. Unmatched junction bases numbered 6, after V lost 1 base and J lost 0 bases. The CDR3 nucleotides are TGTGCCAGCAGCTTGAAACAGGGGGTGAGCTCCTACAATGAGCAGTTCTTC. This translates into CASSLKQGVSSYNEQFF.

The gene calls are TRBV4-1 and TRBJ1-6, with 7 bases identical to TRBD1. Germline CDR1 is MGHRA and CDR2 is YSYEKL. After removal of 6 bases from V and 5 bases from J, the junction contained 10 bases not matched to a gene. This CDR3 has 16 residues. The DNA for the CDR3 is TGCGCCAGCAGGAGGGGGACAGCGGATAATAATTCACCCCTCCACTTT. Protein: CASRRGTADNNSPLHF.

This chain connects TRBV4-1 to TRBJ2-7, with D possibly TRBD2 on 6 matching bases. Germline V gene data show CDR1 as MGHRA and CDR2 as YSYEKL. The CDR3 is 13 residues long. Deletions cut 3 bases from V and 5 bases from J, with 11 bases between. CDR3 sequence: CASSQYWGDEQYF. CDR3 sequence (DNA): TGCGCCAGCAGCCAGTATTGGGGGGACGAGCAGTACTTC.

V is TRBV5-4 and J is TRBJ1-1; 7 positions match TRBD1. There are 15 residues in the CDR3. V lost 1 base to trimming and J lost 2 bases; unmatched junction nucleotides: 5. Germline CDR1 reads SGHNT; CDR2 reads YYREEE (reference sequence). CDR3 in amino acids: CASSLPRQGNTEAFF. The CDR3 nucleotides read TGTGCCAGCAGCTTGCCGAGACAGGGCAACACTGAAGCTTTCTTT.

This chain uses TRBV6-5 with TRBJ2-7, with 7 bases aligning to TRBD1. V shed 5 bases, J shed 0 bases, and the junction held 7 bases outside the gene matches. The germline gives CDR1 MNHEY, CDR2 SVGAGI. The CDR3 has 15 residues. DNA for the CDR3: TGTGCCAGCAGTAATTCACAGGGGAACTCCTACGAGCAGTACTTC. Its protein product is CASSNSQGNSYEQYF.

The rearrangement links TRBV11-2 to TRBJ1-3; possible D gene TRBD1, 6 bases. This CDR3 region has 14 residues. CDR1 is SGHAT, CDR2 FQNNGV, per germline. Trimming took 2 bases from V and 2 from J, leaving 7 bases between them. The CDR3 DNA is TGTGCCAGCAGCTTAAACAGGGCTGGAAACACCATATATTTT. Its translation: CASSLNRAGNTIYF.

The V call is TRBV5-4, the J call TRBJ1-2, with TRBD1 matching 7 bases. V lost 4 bases to trimming and J lost 6 bases; unmatched junction nucleotides: 6. This CDR3 contains 13 residues. The germline CDR1 and CDR2 sequences are SGHNT and YYREEE (reference sequence). The CDR3 sequence: CASSVGQTHGYTF. Written as DNA, the CDR3 is TGTGCCAGCAGCGTGGGACAGACGCATGGCTACACCTTC.

The chain combines TRBV6-5 with TRBJ2-7; D is possibly TRBD1 (5 bases). The CDR3 is made up of 14 amino acids. Germline V gives CDR1 MNHEY, CDR2 SVGAGI. Trimming shortened V by 6 bases and J by 2 bases, and 14 bases separated the two germline ends. The CDR3 sequence is CASRGPAGPYEQYF. The CDR3 coding sequence is TGTGCCAGCAGAGGACCCGCAGGGCCCTACGAGCAGTACTTC.

The DNA of the CDR3 is TGTGCCAGCAGGAGGGATTACGAGCAGTACTTC. This encodes CASRRDYEQYF. The chain combines TRBV3-1 (or the pseudogene TRBV3-2) with TRBJ2-7; possibly TRBD2 for D (5 bases). CDR3 length: 11 residues. CDR1 and CDR2 from the germline V gene are LGHDT and YNNKEL (reference sequence). V gave up 6 bases and J gave up 4 bases, with 7 bases separating them.

This rearrangement joins TRBV18 to TRBJ2-1, with 10 bases identical to TRBD2. CDR1 is KGHSH and CDR2 is LQKENI in the germline V gene. With V trimmed by 1 base and J by 7 bases, 7 bases remained unmatched. This CDR3 comprises 16 residues. CDR3 sequence reads: CASSPLLLAGTNEQFF. CDR3 DNA: TGTGCCAGCTCACCACTATTACTAGCGGGGACGAATGAGCAGTTCTTC.

This clone was seen only once. The rearrangement joins TRBV11-3 to TRBJ1-3; TRBD1 is a possible D gene (6 bases). The V end lost 4 bases, the J end lost 0 bases, and 22 bases lay between the germline ends. CDR1 is SGHNT, CDR2 YENEEA, per germline. This CDR3 is 19 amino acids long. The CDR3 region is CASSYTSLRTVNSGNTIYF. The CDR3 DNA follows: TGTGCCAGCAGCTACACCTCCCTCCGGACAGTAAACTCTGGAAACACCATATATTTT.

To note about this clone: Additional DNA sequences in this sample encode the identical CDR3. This chain connects TRBV5-1 to TRBJ2-1; D gene uncertain. The V gene lost 0 bases and the J gene lost 1 base, with 8 bases spanning the gap. Germline CDR1 and CDR2: SGHRS and YFSETQ. The CDR3 loop spans 15 amino acids. This CDR3 is CASSLVSGSYNEQFF. CDR3 DNA: TGCGCCAGCAGCTTGGTTTCGGGTTCCTACAATGAGCAGTTCTTC.

To note about this clone: The same CDR3 also results from other DNA sequences found in this sample. This sequence joins TRBV9 and TRBJ2-7; 7 bases match TRBD1. The V and J ends lost 4 bases and 0 bases, in that order; junction bases with no gene match: 10. The CDR3 loop spans 16 amino acids. CDR1 and CDR2 (germline): SGDLS, YYNGEE. Here the CDR3 DNA reads TGTGCCAGCAGCCCAGCCGGGACAGTTAGCTCCTACGAGCAGTACTTC. Residues: CASSPAGTVSSYEQYF.

The CDR3 region is CASSTGQGFTGELFF. The CDR3, as DNA: TGTGCCAGCAGCACGGGACAGGGATTCACCGGGGAGCTGTTTTTT. The rearrangement uses TRBV11-3 and TRBJ2-2; 9 nucleotides align to TRBD1. The CDR3 covers 15 residues. V lost 5 bases and J lost 4; bases outside the gene matches: 5. Germline CDR1 and CDR2: SGHNT and YENEEA.

The CDR3 loop reads CASSSPGLTGTEAFF. The CDR3 DNA reads TGTGCCAGCAGCTCACCTGGACTGACGGGCACTGAAGCTTTCTTT. The J gene is TRBJ1-1, the V gene TRBV7-9; D not certain. The germline CDR1 and CDR2 sequences are SEHNR and FQNEAQ (reference sequence). The CDR3 extends over 15 amino acids. V was clipped by 4 bases and J by 4 bases, with 16 bases between them.

The chain joins TRBV5-1 to TRBJ2-5, with 12 bases matching TRBD1. The CDR3 runs 16 residues. Per the germline V gene, CDR1 is SGHRS and CDR2 is YFSETQ. J lost 4 bases, V lost 5 bases, and 9 bases had no gene match. CDR3 DNA: TGCGCCAGCAGTAGGGACAGGGGGCTATCCCCAGAGACCCAGTACTTC. This translates into CASSRDRGLSPETQYF.

The chain uses TRBV7-2 and TRBJ1-5; 8 bases line up with TRBD1. The CDR3 runs to 15 residues. The germline V gene encodes CDR1 SGHTA and CDR2 FQGNSA. The V gene end was trimmed by 2 bases and the J gene end by 2 bases; junction bases not matched to a gene: 2. The CDR3 loop reads CASSLPGGGNQPQHF. In DNA form, the CDR3 reads TGTGCCAGCAGCTTACCAGGGGGCGGCAATCAGCCCCAGCATTTT.

This clone was seen just once. The chain has TRBV28 and TRBJ1-1, with 7 bases that match TRBD1. CDR3 length: 15 residues. V shed 5 bases and J 0 bases; nucleotides not matched to a gene: 6. CDR1 and CDR2 from the germline V gene are MDHEN and SYDVKM. CDR3 nucleotide sequence: TGTGCCAGCAGTCGTAACAGGGGCATGAACACTGAAGCTTTCTTT. The encoded protein is CASSRNRGMNTEAFF.

Points on this clone: Different DNA sequences within this sample yield the same CDR3. CDR3 residues: CASSVVTGGYNEQFF. As DNA, the CDR3 is TGTGCCAGCAGCGTAGTGACGGGGGGTTATAATGAGCAGTTCTTC. The V call is TRBV9, the J call TRBJ2-1; 7 nucleotides line up with TRBD2. V shed 0 bases and J 7 bases; nucleotides not matched to a gene: 7. Germline V CDR1 and CDR2: SGDLS, YYNGEE. The CDR3 contains 15 residues.

The V gene is TRBV6-2 or TRBV6-3, the J gene TRBJ1-1; TRBD1 might be the D (5 bases). Trimming took off 2 bases at V and 5 bases at J, with 12 bases between the two ends. The germline V gene has CDR1 MNHEY and CDR2 SVGEGT. This CDR3 region has 14 residues. The CDR3 coding sequence is TGTGCCAGCAGTTACCGGCCGGGGGAAACTGAAGCTTTCTTT. It translates to CASSYRPGETEAFF.